The 21 T cell receptor beta chains listed next were all sequenced from one sample in a study of cytomegalovirus exposure and HLA in healthy donors. 60 Vbeta and 13 Jbeta primers were used in PCR. Some clones are missing from TCRdb's copy, which holds only in-frame ones; the method was immunoSEQ multiplex PCR. The profile covers about 140,000 clones, with over 75% appearing a single time and 1.2% taken by the ten largest. The sample comprised PBMCs. These receptors all stem from a female donor in good health and CMV-seronegative.

This clone was detected only a few times. The gene calls are TRBV28 and TRBJ1-5, with D possibly being TRBD1 (6 bases). This CDR3 comprises 16 residues. Trimming pared 1 base from V and 3 bases from J, leaving 13 bases between. Germline CDR1 is MDHEN and CDR2 is SYDVKM. As DNA, the CDR3 is TGTGCCAGCAGTTTATACGGGACACCATCCAATCAGCCCCAGCATTTT. It encodes CASSLYGTPSNQPQHF.

The chain recombines TRBV10-2 with TRBJ1-5; D is uncertain. V lost 8 bases and J 0 bases, leaving 5 bases between the germline ends. The CDR3 has 12 amino acids. Germline V gene data show CDR1 as WSHSY and CDR2 as SAAADI. CDR3 region: CASGFSNQPQHF. The CDR3 coding sequence is TGCGCCAGCGGCTTTAGCAATCAGCCCCAGCATTTT.

This chain links TRBV29-1 with TRBJ1-1; D unclear. The CDR3 runs to 13 residues. The V gene's germline CDR1 is SQVTM and CDR2 ANQGSEA. V lost 0 bases and J 5 bases, leaving 10 bases between the germline ends. This CDR3 is CSVEDLTGTEAFF. DNA for the CDR3: TGCAGCGTTGAAGATCTTACGGGGACTGAAGCTTTCTTT.

V gene TRBV6-6 combines with J gene TRBJ2-1, with D tentatively TRBD2 (6 bases). The CDR3 consists of 16 residues. V was pared by 6 bases and J by 0 bases, with 15 bases between. The germline V gene has CDR1 MNHNY and CDR2 SVGAGI (reference sequence). The CDR3 reads CASRGDWWSSYNEQFF. In nucleotides, the CDR3 is TGTGCCAGCAGGGGGGACTGGTGGAGCTCCTACAATGAGCAGTTCTTC.

V is TRBV2 and J is TRBJ1-5; 8 nucleotides agree with TRBD1. The CDR3 extends over 16 amino acids. Unmatched junction bases numbered 5, after V lost 0 bases and J lost 4 bases. Germline V gene sequence: CDR1 SNHLY, CDR2 FYNNEI. The CDR3 here is CASSEAGHRGNQPQHF. CDR3 nucleotide sequence: TGTGCCAGCAGTGAAGCGGGGCACAGGGGGAATCAGCCCCAGCATTTT.

CDR3 bases: TGTGCCAGCAGTCCCCAGACTAGCGGGAGTGTTGGTGAGCAGTTCTTC. Protein: CASSPQTSGSVGEQFF. The chain couples TRBV27 to TRBJ2-1; 12 positions agree with TRBD2. CDR1 MNHEY and CDR2 SMNVEV come from the germline V gene (reference sequence). With V trimmed by 5 bases and J by 9 bases, 11 bases remained unmatched. CDR3 size: 16 residues.

The chain recombines TRBV19 with TRBJ1-5; tentatively, D is TRBD1 (6 bases). Germline lookup yields CDR1 LNHDA and CDR2 SQIVND (reference sequence). This CDR3 spans 14 amino acids. V lost 2 bases to trimming and J lost 7 bases, with 12 bases between them. The DNA for the CDR3 is TGTGCCAGTAGTATACGGGGGGGCGAGCAGCCCCAGCATTTT. This encodes CASSIRGGEQPQHF.

The chain employs TRBV10-2 and TRBJ1-1; 8 bases are a match to TRBD1. The CDR3 covers 16 residues. The junction had 5 bases not matched to a gene; V was cut back by 0 bases and J by 2 bases. Germline loops: CDR1 WSHSY, CDR2 SAAADI. DNA of the CDR3: TGCGCCAGCAGTGAGTCCCAGGGGGCTACCAACACTGAAGCTTTCTTT. It codes for CASSESQGATNTEAFF.

V is TRBV19 and J is TRBJ1-5; D gene ambiguous. CDR3 size: 15 residues. The V and J ends lost 5 bases and 0 bases respectively, with 11 bases between them. Germline V lookup: CDR1 LNHDA, CDR2 SQIVND (reference sequence). The CDR3 DNA sequence: TGTGCCAGTAGTTTCGAGCCCCTTAGCAATCAGCCCCAGCATTTT. It translates to CASSFEPLSNQPQHF. The complete variable domain, with remaining parts taken from reference TRBV19 and TRBJ1-5, reads DGGITQSPKYLFRKEGQNVTLSCEQNLNHDAMYWYRQDPGQGLRLIYYSQIVNDFQKGDIAEGYSVSREKKESFPLTVTSAQKNPTAFYLCASSFEPLSNQPQHFGDGTRLSIL.

This clone was counted only a few times. CDR3: CSALAGHTDTQYF. For the CDR3, the DNA is TGCAGCGCTCTAGCGGGGCACACAGATACGCAGTATTTT. V is TRBV29-1 and J is TRBJ2-3; 9 bases match TRBD2. This CDR3 spans 13 amino acids. Germline lookup yields CDR1 SQVTM and CDR2 ANQGSEA. With V trimmed by 7 bases and J by 2 bases, 4 bases remained unmatched.

V is TRBV27 and J is TRBJ1-5; D may be TRBD1 (5 bases). This CDR3 contains 14 residues. The germline CDR1 and CDR2 sequences are MNHEY and SMNVEV (reference sequence). V lost 3 bases, J lost 2 bases, and 8 bases lay in between. Here the CDR3 reads CASSLAGRNQPQHF. CDR3 nucleotide sequence: TGTGCCAGCAGTTTGGCAGGGCGCAATCAGCCCCAGCATTTT.

The J gene is TRBJ2-7, the V gene TRBV11-1; tentative D call: TRBD2 (5 bases). V was clipped by 5 bases and J by 3 bases, with 11 bases between them. The germline CDR1 and CDR2 sequences are SGHAT and FQDESV (reference sequence). This CDR3 is 13 amino acids long. Written as DNA, the CDR3 is TGTGCCAGCAGCCTGGACGGGATCTACGAGCAGTACTTC. It encodes CASSLDGIYEQYF.

V and J are TRBV6-4 and TRBJ1-5, with TRBD1 matching 8 bases. This CDR3 is built from 13 residues. CDR1 MRHNA and CDR2 SNTAGT come from the germline V gene. J was trimmed by 7 bases and V by 3 bases; bases with no gene match: 2. CDR3 in amino acids: CASSERTGQPQHF. The CDR3 DNA reads TGTGCCAGCAGTGAGCGGACAGGGCAGCCCCAGCATTTT.

The sample holds a few counts of this clone. The chain is built from TRBV13 and TRBJ2-5; a possible D gene is TRBD2 (5 bases). This CDR3 is built from 14 residues. Trimming stripped 4 bases from V and 0 bases from J, with 9 bases between. Looked up from germline, CDR1 is PRHDT and CDR2 is FYEKMQ (reference sequence). The chain's CDR3 is CASSSREYQETQYF. CDR3 nucleotides: TGTGCCAGCAGCTCGAGGGAGTACCAAGAGACCCAGTACTTC.

The rearrangement links TRBV10-3 to TRBJ2-3; D might be TRBD2 (6 bases). CDR3 length: 14 amino acids. Trimming removed 3 bases from V and 4 bases from J, with 11 bases in between. CDR1 and CDR2 from the germline V gene are ENHRY and SYGVKD. The CDR3, as DNA: TGTGCCATCAGTGATGGAGGGACGTCAGATACGCAGTATTTT. Its translation is CAISDGGTSDTQYF.

J is TRBJ2-7 and V is TRBV30, with a weak D call TRBD2 (6 bases). CDR1 and CDR2 from the germline V gene are GTSNPN and SVGIG (reference sequence). V lost 0 bases to trimming and J lost 6 bases, with 9 bases between them. This CDR3 is built from 12 residues. The CDR3 sequence is CAWSVGGAEQYF. The CDR3 region has the DNA TGTGCCTGGAGTGTAGGAGGGGCCGAGCAGTACTTC.

The CDR3 is CASSTIRDSPNTQYF. DNA of the CDR3: TGTGCCAGCAGCACGATCCGGGACAGTCCGAATACGCAGTATTTT. The J gene is TRBJ2-3, the V gene TRBV28; 7 bases fit TRBD1. The CDR3 length is 15 residues. Looked up from germline, CDR1 is MDHEN and CDR2 is SYDVKM. V lost 6 bases to trimming and J lost 7 bases; unmatched junction nucleotides: 13. Together with reference TRBV28 and TRBJ2-3, the CDR3 gives the full variable domain: DVKVTQSSRYLVKRTGEKVFLECVQDMDHENMFWYRQDPGLGLRLIYFSYDVKMKEKGDIPEGYSVSREKKERFSLILESASTNQTSMYLCASSTIRDSPNTQYFGPGTRLTVL.

The J gene is TRBJ2-1, the V gene TRBV5-1, with 10 positions matching TRBD1. V shed 0 bases and J 4 bases; nucleotides not matched to a gene: 7. The CDR3 is made up of 17 amino acids. The germline CDR1 and CDR2 sequences are SGHRS and YFSETQ. The chain's CDR3 is CASSLAIGTGEYNEQFF. The CDR3 nucleotides are TGCGCCAGCAGCTTGGCTATAGGGACAGGGGAGTACAATGAGCAGTTCTTC.

The gene calls are TRBV5-1 and TRBJ2-3, with D perhaps TRBD1 (5 bases). Germline CDR1 SGHRS, CDR2 YFSETQ. V was clipped by 0 bases and J by 2 bases, with 7 bases between them. The CDR3 sequence is 14 residues long. CDR3 sequence (DNA): TGCGCCAGCAGCTTGGTGACAGCCACAGATACGCAGTATTTT. Protein product: CASSLVTATDTQYF.

The V gene is TRBV7-9, the J gene TRBJ2-7; D is perhaps TRBD2 (6 bases). Trimming shortened V by 3 bases and J by 3 bases, and 12 bases separated the two germline ends. CDR1 SEHNR and CDR2 FQNEAQ come from the germline V gene (reference sequence). The CDR3 covers 14 residues. In nucleotides, the CDR3 is TGTGCCAGCAGCTTCAGGGCGGGAAACTACGAGCAGTACTTC. Its protein is CASSFRAGNYEQYF.

The chain employs TRBV7-2 and TRBJ2-7; D is possibly TRBD1 (6 bases). Germline lookup yields CDR1 SGHTA and CDR2 FQGNSA. Trimming shortened V by 5 bases and J by 2 bases, and 13 bases separated the two germline ends. The CDR3 is 14 residues long. The CDR3 protein is CASSPQGRAYEQYF. DNA of the CDR3: TGTGCCAGCAGCCCACAGGGTCGGGCCTACGAGCAGTACTTC.